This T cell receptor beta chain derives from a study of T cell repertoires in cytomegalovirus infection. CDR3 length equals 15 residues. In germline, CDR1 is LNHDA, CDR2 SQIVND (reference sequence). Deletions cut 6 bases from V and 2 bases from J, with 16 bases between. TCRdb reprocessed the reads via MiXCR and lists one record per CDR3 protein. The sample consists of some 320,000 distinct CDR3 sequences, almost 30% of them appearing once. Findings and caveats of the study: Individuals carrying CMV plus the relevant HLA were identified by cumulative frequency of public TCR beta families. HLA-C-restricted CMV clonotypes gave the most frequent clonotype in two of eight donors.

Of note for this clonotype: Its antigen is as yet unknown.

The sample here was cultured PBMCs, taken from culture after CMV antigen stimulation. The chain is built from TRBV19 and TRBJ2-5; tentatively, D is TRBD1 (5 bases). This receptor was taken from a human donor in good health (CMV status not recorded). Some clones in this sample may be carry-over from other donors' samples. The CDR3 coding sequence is TGTGCCAGTAGCCCTAGGGGCGGCTCTCAAGAGACCCAGTACTTC. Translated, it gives CASSPRGGSQETQYF.